Here is one T cell receptor beta chain with its context. Antigen: not known. The data were obtained in a study of T cell responses to AZD1222 COVID-19 vaccine. Germline V gives CDR1 SGHDT, CDR2 YYEEEE. V was cut by 0 bases and J by 2 bases, with 11 bases left in between. The CDR3 loop spans 15 amino acids. Study-wide results and caveats: Only a handful of AZD1222 recipients were seropositive at baseline. Clonal diversity may have been underestimated in mostly white British donors.

TCRdb keeps only in-frame clones here, not all; method: immunoSEQ multiplex PCR. Of 130,000 to 150,000 clones detected, 93% appear once; the ten largest clones hold 9% to 15%. J is TRBJ1-1 and V is TRBV5-6; D uncertain. This receptor was identified in an adult who had recovered from COVID-19. The sequences come from peripheral blood, collected after recovery from COVID-19. In nucleotides, the CDR3 is TGTGCCAGCAGCTTGGTTGTGGAGGACAACACTGAAGCTTTCTTT. Translation: CASSLVVEDNTEAFF.